This T cell receptor beta chain was found in a study of cytomegalovirus exposure and HLA in healthy donors. General observations from the study: One variant, a missense change in DCLRE1C, was linked in a later analysis to TCR beta V- and J-gene trimming. Productive status was seen about 87% or about 30% of the time for most TCR beta V segments in an earlier analysis.

In germline, CDR1 is SSHAT, CDR2 FNYEAQ (reference sequence). The length of the CDR3 is 14 residues. A multiplex PCR was run with 60 Vbeta primers and 13 Jbeta primers. Some clones are missing from TCRdb's copy, which holds only in-frame ones; the method was immunoSEQ multiplex PCR. The table shows around 90,000 clones, with approximately 81% occurring only once. Points on this clone: Its antigen is currently unknown. An end of the junction differs from the germline gene, which may be a read error.

This chain links TRBV7-7 with TRBJ2-2; a weak D match, TRBD2 (5 bases). The specimen was PBMCs. This receptor was taken from a woman in her forties in good health and CMV-seronegative. The DNA of the CDR3 is TGTGCTAGCAGCTCAGGACTCCCCACCGGGGAGCTGTTTTTT. This sequence encodes CASSSGLPTGELFF.